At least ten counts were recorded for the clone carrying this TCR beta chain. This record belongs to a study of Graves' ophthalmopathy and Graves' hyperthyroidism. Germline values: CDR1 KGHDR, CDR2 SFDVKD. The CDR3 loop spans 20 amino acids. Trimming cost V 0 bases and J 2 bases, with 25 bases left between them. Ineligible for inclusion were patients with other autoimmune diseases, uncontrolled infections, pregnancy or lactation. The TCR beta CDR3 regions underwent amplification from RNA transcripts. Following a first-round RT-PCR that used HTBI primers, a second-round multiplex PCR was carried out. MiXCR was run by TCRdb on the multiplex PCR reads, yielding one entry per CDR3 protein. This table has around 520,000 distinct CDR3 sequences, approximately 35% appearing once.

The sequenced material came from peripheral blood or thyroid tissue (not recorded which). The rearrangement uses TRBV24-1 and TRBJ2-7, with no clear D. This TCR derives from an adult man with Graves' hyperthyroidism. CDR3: CATSDLHVSMTVQKAYEQYF. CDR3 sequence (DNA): TGTGCCACCAGTGATTTGCATGTGTCAATGACCGTCCAAAAGGCCTACGAGCAGTACTTC.